Listed here is a single T cell receptor beta chain. The data stem from a study of T cells in Graves' hyperthyroidism and ophthalmopathy. V shed 4 bases and J 4 bases; nucleotides not matched to a gene: 7. The CDR3 extends over 14 amino acids. The germline V gene encodes CDR1 LGHDT and CDR2 YNNKEL (reference sequence). Amplified TCR beta CDR3 regions came from RNA transcripts. The HTBI set primed first-round TCR CDR3 RT-PCR. TCRdb used MiXCR to reprocess the multiplex PCR reads, holding one entry per CDR3 protein. This sample has roughly 250,000 distinct CDR3 sequences, with about a sixth found just once.

J is TRBJ2-7 and V is TRBV3-1; 7 bases are shared with TRBD2. The specimen was blood. The sequence came from a woman aged 18-29 years with Graves' ophthalmopathy. The CDR3 here is CASSRLARRYEQYF. CDR3 coding DNA: TGTGCCAGCAGCCGACTAGCTCGGAGGTACGAGCAGTACTTC.